These 7 T cell receptor beta chains were all obtained from the same sample, sequenced in a study of tumor-infiltrating lymphocytes in primary liver carcinoma (dated by TCRdb to 2017 to 2019). The sequencer was an Illumina HiSeq 2500. Starting from around 520 ng total RNA, TCRbeta-specific cDNA was produced by reverse transcription with a constant-region primer and ProtoScript II reverse transcriptase. TCRbeta libraries were built with three nested multiplex PCR rounds, a slightly modified ARM-PCR procedure. Each of the first two PCR rounds ran for about 9 cycles and used multiplex TRBV1-TRBV30 forward primers together with a Cbeta reverse primer. TCRdb trimmed the raw reads at Q25, called clones with MiXCR and kept productive beta chains. Each CDR3 protein gets just one entry, which takes the most common genes and DNA from the rows behind it. The sample contains 100,000 or so distinct CDR3 sequences, more than 60% of them found a single time. The top ten clones comprise 9.5% to 10% of the sample.

Total RNA and DNA were co-extracted from roughly 20-30 mg of bulk tissue with the AllPrep DNA/RNA mini kit, without cell sorting. Sequencing was done on a sample of liver tumor tissue from sampling region 5. The cell subset or site label of this sample denotes: tumor region T5, tumor centre. The receptors were sampled from an older woman with primary liver carcinoma and hepatitis B virus infection.

This clonotype was recorded a few times. The CDR3 ends on some other residue instead of the conserved phenylalanine or tryptophan, so this is likely a read error. The limits of the CDR3 on the DNA are not certain, so only TCRdb's listed CDR3 is given. J is TRBJ2-1 and V is TRBV11-3; the D call in the table, TRBD1, was not verified against the DNA. The germline CDR1 and CDR2 sequences are SGHNT and YENEEA. The CDR3 extends over 12 residues, inclusive of both ends. The CDR3 loop reads CASRERDNERFS.

With respect to this clonotype: The junction differs from germline at one of its ends, possibly a read error. The V and J genes are TRBV11-2 and TRBJ2-7; a possible D gene is TRBD2 (5 bases). The CDR3 runs 13 residues. Germline V gives CDR1 SGHAT, CDR2 FQNNGV. The CDR3 loop is CASSLTSGSKQYF. As DNA, the CDR3 is TGTGCCAGTAGCTTAACTAGTGGGAGCAAGCAGTACTTC.

The DNA of the CDR3 is TGCGCCAGCAGCGTTAGGGTTTCCAACGAGCAGTACTTC. It translates to CASSVRVSNEQYF. The chain recombines TRBV4-1 with TRBJ2-7, with D hard to call. CDR1 is MGHRA, CDR2 YSYEKL, per germline. The V and J ends lost 5 bases and 5 bases respectively, with 13 bases between them. The CDR3 is 13 residues long.

On this clonotype: An end of the junction differs from the germline gene, which may be a read error. The rearrangement joins TRBV6-6 to TRBJ2-7; D remains ambiguous. Germline CDR1 reads MNHNY; CDR2 reads SVGAGI (reference sequence). The CDR3 covers 13 residues. The CDR3 bases are TGTGCCAGCAGTTACTCTAAGTCATACGGGCAGTATTTC. It is translated as CASSYSKSYGQYF.

With respect to this clonotype: At one boundary the junction diverges from the germline segment, which might be a read error. V is TRBV11-2 and J is TRBJ2-7; possibly TRBD1 or TRBD2 for D (7 bases each). The CDR3 is 14 residues long. The germline V gene has CDR1 SGHAT and CDR2 FQNNGV. The DNA of the CDR3 is TGTACCAGCAGCTTCCAGGGGGTAGCGGGCGAGCACTACTTC. Encoded protein: CTSSFQGVAGEHYF.

This clonotype showed up just once. Sequence at one end of the junction differs from germline and may be a read error. The chain employs TRBV4-2 and TRBJ2-5, with 7 bases lining up with TRBD1. From germline, CDR1 is LGHNA and CDR2 YNFKEQ. This CDR3 is 20 amino acids long. The CDR3 DNA reads TGTGCCAGCAGTCAAGGAAACTTAGGGGGCTCGATCCTAAGGCAAGAGAGCCAGTACTTC. It codes for CASSQGNLGGSILRQESQYF.

The gene calls are TRBV18 and TRBJ2-2; possibly TRBD1 for D (6 bases). Trimming took 3 bases from V and 6 from J, leaving 14 bases between them. The CDR3 is 15 amino acids. The V gene's germline CDR1 is KGHSH and CDR2 LQKENI. CDR3 region: CASSPQTQGPGELFF. The CDR3, as DNA: TGTGCCAGCTCACCGCAAACACAGGGACCCGGGGAGCTGTTTTTT.